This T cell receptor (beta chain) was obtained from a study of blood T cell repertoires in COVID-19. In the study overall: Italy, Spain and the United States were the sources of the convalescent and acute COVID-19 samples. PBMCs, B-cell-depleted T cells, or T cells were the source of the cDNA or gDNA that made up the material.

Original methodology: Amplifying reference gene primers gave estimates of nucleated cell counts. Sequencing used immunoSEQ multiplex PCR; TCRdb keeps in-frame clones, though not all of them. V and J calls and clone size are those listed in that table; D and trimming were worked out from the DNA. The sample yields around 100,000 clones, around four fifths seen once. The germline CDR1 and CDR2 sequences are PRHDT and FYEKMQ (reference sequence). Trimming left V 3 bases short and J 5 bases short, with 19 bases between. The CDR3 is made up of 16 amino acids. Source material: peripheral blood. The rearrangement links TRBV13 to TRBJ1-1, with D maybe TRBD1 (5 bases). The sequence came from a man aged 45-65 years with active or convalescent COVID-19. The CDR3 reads CASSLTRPTEGTEAFF. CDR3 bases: TGTGCCAGCAGCTTGACGCGACCTACGGAGGGGACTGAAGCTTTCTTT.